Presented here are 17 T cell receptor beta chains from one specimen sequenced in a study of patients and donors after allogeneic stem cell transplantation (dated by TCRdb to the early 2020s). Library preparation employed RT-PCR. For sequencing, a NextSeq 550 was employed. TCRdb passed the public sequencing reads through fastp at Q25 and MiXCR, retaining productive beta sequences. CDR3 protein sequences are deduplicated, and each keeps its most common genes and DNA. This sample holds about 40,000 distinct CDR3 sequences; 25% to 40% were observed only once. Of the sample, less than 80% falls within the top ten clones. The sequenced sample was blood, either unsorted or a sorted T cell fraction (not recorded which). The receptors derive from a human donor who was either an allogeneic HSCT recipient or a stem cell or donor lymphocyte infusion donor (not recorded which). It is not recorded whose cells these are; they may come from a transplant donor.

The chain carries TRBV29-1 and TRBJ2-1; D is undetermined. CDR3 length: 13 residues. The V gene's germline CDR1 is SQVTM and CDR2 ANQGSEA. The V end lost 4 bases, the J end lost 0 bases, and 7 bases lay between the germline ends. CDR3 loop: CSVGSSSYNEQFF. DNA of the CDR3: TGCAGCGTTGGGAGCAGCTCCTACAATGAGCAGTTCTTC.

The sample holds a few counts of this clonotype. The chain is built from TRBV28 and TRBJ1-2, with a weak D call TRBD1 (5 bases). The V gene lost 2 bases and the J gene lost 8 bases, with 18 bases spanning the gap. This CDR3 is built from 15 residues. The V gene's germline CDR1 is MDHEN and CDR2 SYDVKM. The CDR3 region is CASSLILGTGEGYTF. In nucleotides, the CDR3 is TGTGCCAGCAGTTTAATATTAGGGACGGGAGAGGGCTACACCTTC.

Only a few counts were recorded for this clonotype. CDR3 sequence (DNA): TGTGCCAGCAGTTTGGTACTTCCCTCTGGGAGAAACACCATATATTTT. It yields the protein CASSLVLPSGRNTIYF. This chain joins TRBV28 and TRBJ1-3; D unresolved. V was trimmed by 3 bases and J by 5 bases, leaving 17 bases between them. CDR1 is MDHEN, CDR2 SYDVKM, per germline. There are 16 residues in the CDR3.

This clonotype has ten or more counts. The chain has TRBV7-2 and TRBJ1-5; 7 positions match TRBD1. V lost 5 bases to trimming and J lost 4 bases; unmatched junction nucleotides: 2. Germline loops: CDR1 SGHTA, CDR2 FQGNSA. The CDR3 covers 13 residues. In nucleotides, the CDR3 is TGTGCCAGCAGCCAACAGGGGAATCAGCCCCAGCATTTT. Amino acids: CASSQQGNQPQHF.

The V call is TRBV7-2, the J call TRBJ2-5; 8 bases align to TRBD1. The CDR3 extends over 16 amino acids. From germline, CDR1 is SGHTA and CDR2 FQGNSA. V lost 2 bases to trimming and J lost 1 base; unmatched junction nucleotides: 6. The CDR3 coding sequence is TGTGCCAGCAGCTTATTACTCGGACAGGGCCAAGAGACCCAGTACTTC. Its translation: CASSLLLGQGQETQYF.

This clonotype was counted only a few times. The junction differs from germline at one of its ends, possibly a read error. This sequence joins TRBV7-7 and TRBJ2-3; tentative D call: TRBD2 (6 bases). CDR3 size: 14 residues. The germline V gene has CDR1 SSHAT and CDR2 FNYEAQ (reference sequence). DNA for the CDR3: TGTGCTAGCAGCCTAGCGAAGGGGACAGATACGCAGTATTTT. It translates to CASSLAKGTDTQYF.

This rearrangement joins TRBV11-2 to TRBJ2-6; no definite D call. CDR3 length equals 15 residues. Trimming pared 1 base from V and 1 base from J, leaving 5 bases between. The germline CDR1 and CDR2 sequences are SGHAT and FQNNGV. The CDR3 nucleotides are TGTGCCAGCAGCTTAGGGGCTTCTGGGGCCAACGTCCTGACTTTC. Residues: CASSLGASGANVLTF.

The J gene is TRBJ2-6, the V gene TRBV25-1; D unresolved. Germline V gene sequence: CDR1 MGHDK, CDR2 SYGVNS. The ends were cut back, 0 bases at V and 3 bases at J, with 12 bases in the middle. CDR3 size: 17 residues. Written as DNA, the CDR3 is TGTGCCAGCAGTGAATATACGGTAACGGTTGGGGCCAACGTCCTGACTTTC. Protein: CASSEYTVTVGANVLTF.

In its sample, this clonotype was seen a few times. The chain links TRBV9 to TRBJ2-6; 8 bases map to TRBD2. Germline lookup yields CDR1 SGDLS and CDR2 YYNGEE. The CDR3 is 18 amino acids. V shed 0 bases, J shed 0 bases, and the junction held 5 bases outside the gene matches. The CDR3 DNA reads as TGTGCCAGCAGCGTAGTTAGCGGGGCCAGCTCTGGGGCCAACGTCCTGACTTTC. Its protein product is CASSVVSGASSGANVLTF.

This clonotype was seen only a few times. The chain is built from TRBV20-1 and TRBJ1-6, with D uncertain. The CDR3 totals 16 residues. With 0 bases removed from V and 0 bases from J, the gap between germline ends came to 9 bases. Germline assignment: CDR1 DFQATT and CDR2 SNEGSKA (reference sequence). The CDR3, as DNA: TGCAGTGCTAGAGAGAAACTCAGCTCCTATAATTCACCCCTCCACTTT. Its translation is CSAREKLSSYNSPLHF.

This chain connects TRBV20-1 to TRBJ2-2; 9 bases are a match to TRBD2. J gave up 5 bases and V 3 bases, and 4 bases lay outside the gene matches. CDR1 is DFQATT, CDR2 SNEGSKA, per germline (reference sequence). This CDR3 spans 14 amino acids. CDR3 amino acids: CSARGLAGTGELFF. The CDR3, as DNA: TGCAGTGCTAGGGGACTAGCCGGAACCGGGGAGCTGTTTTTT.

The sample holds a few counts of this clonotype. V is TRBV6-5 and J is TRBJ1-1; D gene ambiguous. This CDR3 has 11 amino acids. Trimming stripped 9 bases from V and 0 bases from J, with 5 bases between. Germline V CDR1 and CDR2: MNHEY, SVGAGI. The CDR3 DNA follows: TGTGCCAGTCGGATGAACACTGAAGCTTTCTTT. This encodes CASRMNTEAFF.

CDR3 bases: TGTGCCAGCAGCGACGGACAGGGCTCGGCTTTCTTT. Translating gives CASSDGQGSAFF. This sequence joins TRBV3-1 and TRBJ1-1; 8 bases are shared with TRBD1. J was trimmed by 11 bases and V by 5 bases; bases with no gene match: 7. The CDR3 is made up of 12 amino acids. CDR1 and CDR2 (germline): LGHDT, YNNKEL (reference sequence).

This clonotype was recorded many times. This chain joins TRBV20-1 and TRBJ1-5; D call uncertain. Trimming removed 5 bases at V and 0 bases at J, with 17 bases between. The CDR3 consists of 16 residues. The germline V gene has CDR1 DFQATT and CDR2 SNEGSKA (reference sequence). CDR3 nucleotide sequence: TGCAGTGCTTCCTGGACCGGGCAGGTTAGCAATCAGCCCCAGCATTTT. Its protein product is CSASWTGQVSNQPQHF.

This chain links TRBV5-1 with TRBJ1-2; D may be TRBD1 (5 bases). The V end was cut by 2 bases, the J end by 8 bases, with 13 bases between. The CDR3 runs 13 residues. Looked up from germline, CDR1 is SGHRS and CDR2 is YFSETQ. In nucleotides, the CDR3 is TGCGCCAGCAGCTTCGCAGGGAATAAAGGCTACACCTTC. Protein: CASSFAGNKGYTF.

At least ten counts were recorded for this clonotype. CDR3 in amino acids: CATSDPDSYGYTF. Written as DNA, the CDR3 is TGTGCCACCAGTGACCCGGACAGCTATGGCTACACCTTC. This chain links TRBV24-1 with TRBJ1-2, with D perhaps matching TRBD1 (6 bases). There are 13 residues in the CDR3. Trimming took 4 bases from V and 4 from J, leaving 9 bases between them. Germline lookup yields CDR1 KGHDR and CDR2 SFDVKD.

CDR3 protein: CASSFDRGYEAFF. The CDR3 DNA follows: TGTGCCAGCAGTTTTGACAGGGGATATGAAGCTTTCTTT. The chain links TRBV12-3 or TRBV12-4 to TRBJ1-1, with 8 bases fitting TRBD1. J lost 7 bases, V lost 3 bases, and 4 bases had no gene match. CDR3 length equals 13 residues.